Listed here are 18 T cell receptor beta chains from one sample, sequenced in a study of glioma-infiltrating T cells after dendritic cell vaccination. Only in-frame clones appear in the TCRdb table, and some are missing; sequencing was by immunoSEQ multiplex PCR. The table shows more than 9,000 clones, with 81% occurring only once. Time point meaning: after dendritic cell vaccination, including at tumor progression/relapse. Source: blood, taken after dendritic cell vaccination. Receptor source: a human donor with glioblastoma.

The rearrangement joins TRBV2 to TRBJ1-1; the D is unclear. Trimming took off 1 base at V and 7 bases at J, with 13 bases between the two ends. Germline assignment: CDR1 SNHLY and CDR2 FYNNEI. This CDR3 has 14 amino acids. CDR3 loop: CASSEGAAHIEAFF. The CDR3 DNA is TGTGCCAGCAGTGAAGGGGCAGCTCACATTGAAGCTTTCTTT.

The V and J genes are TRBV30 and TRBJ1-5; no firm D call. CDR3 length: 13 amino acids. Germline values: CDR1 GTSNPN, CDR2 SVGIG (reference sequence). With 1 base removed from V and 5 bases from J, the gap between germline ends came to 9 bases. CDR3 sequence: CAWSEFGDQPQHF. CDR3 nucleotide sequence: TGTGCCTGGAGTGAGTTCGGGGATCAGCCCCAGCATTTT.

The chain uses TRBV5-1 and TRBJ2-1; maybe TRBD2 (5 bases). The CDR3 has 16 residues. V gave up 0 bases and J gave up 8 bases, with 18 bases separating them. CDR1 and CDR2 (germline): SGHRS, YFSETQ. The CDR3 spells CASSLAGRARGDEQFF. Written as DNA, the CDR3 is TGCGCCAGCAGCTTGGCGGGAAGGGCCAGAGGAGATGAGCAGTTCTTC.

The CDR3 DNA is TGTGCCAGCAGCGTTGACACTGGATGGGCTACCGGGGAGCTGTTTTTT. Amino acid sequence: CASSVDTGWATGELFF. V gene TRBV7-9 combines with J gene TRBJ2-2; D ambiguous. The germline V gene has CDR1 SEHNR and CDR2 FQNEAQ (reference sequence). This CDR3 has 16 amino acids. V dropped 5 bases and J dropped 5 bases, with 18 bases sitting between them.

This clone was recorded a few times. In the same sample, other DNA sequences code for this CDR3. This chain connects TRBV20-1 to TRBJ1-1; D remains ambiguous. This CDR3 has 11 residues. The germline V gene encodes CDR1 DFQATT and CDR2 SNEGSKA (reference sequence). V gave up 0 bases and J gave up 4 bases, with 3 bases separating them. The CDR3 DNA sequence: TGCAGTGCTAGAGAGAGCACTGAAGCTTTCTTT. Amino acids: CSARESTEAFF.

This clone has only a few counts. The chain recombines TRBV7-9 with TRBJ2-7; the match to TRBD2 covers 8 bases. Germline loops: CDR1 SEHNR, CDR2 FQNEAQ (reference sequence). The CDR3 covers 18 residues. V dropped 3 bases and J dropped 2; count of bases not matched to a gene: 15. As DNA, the CDR3 is TGTGCCAGCAGCTTTGTAGCGGGACCACCACCTTCAACCTACGAGCAGTACTTC. It codes for CASSFVAGPPPSTYEQYF.

V is TRBV4-2 and J is TRBJ1-5; D is undetermined. Germline values: CDR1 LGHNA, CDR2 YNFKEQ. Deletions cut 2 bases from V and 4 bases from J, with 12 bases between. This CDR3 region has 15 residues. In DNA form, the CDR3 reads TGTGCCAGCAGCCAATCCTCTTCGGTTAATCAGCCCCAGCATTTT. Protein: CASSQSSSVNQPQHF.

The J gene is TRBJ2-7, the V gene TRBV5-6, with a tentative D call TRBD1 (5 bases). Germline V gene sequence: CDR1 SGHDT, CDR2 YYEEEE. Between the trimmed V and J ends, which lost 3 bases and 0 bases, there was a span of 10 bases. CDR3 length equals 14 residues. CDR3 nucleotide sequence: TGTGCCAGCAGCTGGGGCAGTTCCTCCTACGAGCAGTACTTC. Residues: CASSWGSSSYEQYF. Together with reference TRBV5-6 and TRBJ2-7, the CDR3 gives the full variable domain: DAGVTQSPTHLIKTRGQQVTLRCSPKSGHDTVSWYQQALGQGPQFIFQYYEEEERQRGNFPDRFSGHQFPNYSSELNVNALLLGDSALYLCASSWGSSSYEQYFGPGTRLTVT.

The chain recombines TRBV19 with TRBJ1-1; D is undetermined. The CDR3 is 13 amino acids. V gave up 3 bases and J gave up 1 base, with 6 bases separating them. The germline V gene encodes CDR1 LNHDA and CDR2 SQIVND (reference sequence). CDR3 sequence: CASSIRGNTEAFF. The CDR3 DNA reads as TGTGCCAGTAGTATCCGGGGGAACACTGAAGCTTTCTTT.

The chain carries TRBV19 and TRBJ1-5; maybe TRBD1 (6 bases). The V gene's germline CDR1 is LNHDA and CDR2 SQIVND (reference sequence). V lost 7 bases, J lost 6 bases, and 16 bases lay in between. CDR3 length: 14 amino acids. CDR3 loop: CASKIQGGSQPQHF. For the CDR3, the DNA is TGTGCCAGTAAAATACAGGGTGGTAGTCAGCCCCAGCATTTT.

The rearrangement joins TRBV19 to TRBJ2-3, with a possible D match to TRBD1 (6 bases). Per the germline V gene, CDR1 is LNHDA and CDR2 is SQIVND (reference sequence). V lost 3 bases and J 5 bases, leaving 15 bases between the germline ends. The CDR3 runs to 15 residues. This CDR3 is CASSIGQGLGDTQYF. In DNA, the CDR3 is TGTGCCAGTAGTATCGGGCAGGGGTTGGGAGATACGCAGTATTTT.

The rearrangement joins TRBV6-1 to TRBJ2-3; the D is unclear. Germline loops: CDR1 MNHNS, CDR2 SASEGT. Trimming shortened V by 0 bases and J by 2 bases, and 12 bases separated the two germline ends. The CDR3 covers 16 residues. The DNA of the CDR3 is TGTGCCAGCAGTGAAGCGATCAGGTCAAACACAGATACGCAGTATTTT. Translated, it gives CASSEAIRSNTDTQYF.

The V gene is TRBV2, the J gene TRBJ2-3; 8 positions agree with TRBD2. CDR3 length equals 17 residues. Germline V gene data show CDR1 as SNHLY and CDR2 as FYNNEI. V was pared by 2 bases and J by 2 bases, with 9 bases of the junction left unmatched. The CDR3 DNA sequence: TGTGCCAGCAGTGAATCCCGGGTAGCGGGATACACAGATACGCAGTATTTT. Its protein is CASSESRVAGYTDTQYF.

The chain is built from TRBV6-5 and TRBJ1-2, with no clear D. In germline, CDR1 is MNHEY, CDR2 SVGAGI. The ends were cut back, 4 bases at V and 2 bases at J, with 11 bases in the middle. The CDR3 has 14 residues. In nucleotides, the CDR3 is TGTGCCAGCAGTTCCCAGCCAGGAAACTATGGCTACACCTTC. It is translated as CASSSQPGNYGYTF.

The V call is TRBV19, the J call TRBJ2-7; D may be TRBD1 (5 bases). The CDR3 length is 13 residues. The V gene lost 3 bases and the J gene lost 3 bases, with 9 bases spanning the gap. Germline V lookup: CDR1 LNHDA, CDR2 SQIVND (reference sequence). CDR3 sequence (DNA): TGTGCCAGTAGTATCGGACACCTCTACGAGCAGTACTTC. Its protein is CASSIGHLYEQYF.

The V call is TRBV29-1, the J call TRBJ1-2; 7 bases are shared with TRBD1. From germline, CDR1 is SQVTM and CDR2 ANQGSEA. This CDR3 has 14 amino acids. The V segment lost 7 bases and the J segment 8 bases; nucleotides outside the gene matches: 16. In nucleotides, the CDR3 is TGCAGCGCCCATCTCCGGGGCCAGGGGGGCGGCTACACCTTC. Its translation is CSAHLRGQGGGYTF.

The chain recombines TRBV19 with TRBJ2-7, with a weak D call TRBD1 (6 bases). This CDR3 contains 15 residues. V lost 4 bases to trimming and J lost 3 bases, with 16 bases between them. CDR1 and CDR2 from the germline V gene are LNHDA and SQIVND (reference sequence). The CDR3 region is CASSTSDSYYYEQYF. As DNA, the CDR3 is TGTGCCAGTAGTACCTCGGACAGTTACTACTACGAGCAGTACTTC.

The genes are TRBV27 and TRBJ2-7; 9 bases line up with TRBD1. Germline CDR1 and CDR2: MNHEY and SMNVEV (reference sequence). The CDR3 is 14 amino acids. The V gene end was trimmed by 6 bases and the J gene end by 4 bases; junction bases not matched to a gene: 7. CDR3 in amino acids: CASSVWDRAYEQYF. The CDR3 DNA follows: TGTGCCAGCAGCGTCTGGGACAGGGCGTACGAGCAGTACTTC.